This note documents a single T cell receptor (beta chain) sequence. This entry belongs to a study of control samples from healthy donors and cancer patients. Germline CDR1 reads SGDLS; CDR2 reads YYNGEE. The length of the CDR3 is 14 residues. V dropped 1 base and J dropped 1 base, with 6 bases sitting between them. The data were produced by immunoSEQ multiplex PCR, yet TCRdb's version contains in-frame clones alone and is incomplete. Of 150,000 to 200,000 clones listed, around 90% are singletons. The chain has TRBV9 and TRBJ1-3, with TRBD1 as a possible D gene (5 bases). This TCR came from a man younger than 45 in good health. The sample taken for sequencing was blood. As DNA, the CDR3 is TGTGCCAGCAGCGTAAAGGGGTCTGGAAACACCATATATTTT. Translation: CASSVKGSGNTIYF.